This TCR beta chain was obtained from a study of cytomegalovirus exposure and HLA in healthy donors. Points from the study as a whole: When a later analysis was performed, an Asian-associated ancestry cluster reportedly had fewer N-insertions than the roughly 640-donor mean. Most of the TCR beta V segments (in an earlier analysis) were productive either about 87% or about 30% of the time.

With respect to this clone: Its antigen remains unidentified.

V lost 0 bases and J lost 10; bases outside the gene matches: 2. Germline values: CDR1 ENHRY, CDR2 SYGVKD. The CDR3 loop spans 12 amino acids. The study ran its PCR with 60 Vbeta and 13 Jbeta primers. Assay: immunoSEQ multiplex PCR; the TCRdb copy retains only in-frame clones and omits some. The data contain fewer than 180,000 clones, more than 65% of them seen just once; the ten biggest clones take up roughly 6%. The sequence derives from a man aged 45 to 65 in good health and CMV-seropositive. Sequenced sample: PBMCs. The rearrangement uses TRBV10-3 and TRBJ1-2, with 7 nucleotides matching TRBD1. CDR3 nucleotide sequence: TGTGCCATCAGTGAGTCAACAGGGGACTACACCTTC. Its protein is CAISESTGDYTF.